This T cell receptor beta chain was captured by sequencing in a study of somatic mutations in cytotoxic T cells in rheumatoid arthritis. V trimming: 5 bases; J trimming: 2 bases; junction bases outside the gene matches: 15. CDR1 and CDR2 (germline): PRHDT, FYEKMQ (reference sequence). This CDR3 comprises 18 residues. Clones were read by immunoSEQ multiplex PCR, and TCRdb kept only the in-frame ones, dropping some. The profile shows some 11,000 clones, 65% to 80% of them singletons. This TCR derives from an adult with rheumatoid arthritis. Sequenced input: CD8+ T cells sorted from blood. The chain links TRBV13 to TRBJ1-2; TRBD1 matches at 9 bases. CDR3 DNA: TGTGCCAGCAGCACGGGACAGGGCCTCTACTTCTCCAACTATGGCTACACCTTC. It codes for CASSTGQGLYFSNYGYTF.